A single sample is the source of the 9 T cell receptor beta chains below, sequenced in a study of CD8 T cells in Susac syndrome. The RNA, roughly 0.5 to 1 ug, was put through reverse transcription using random hexamers. TCRdb fed the immunoSEQ multiplex PCR reads into MiXCR, producing one record per CDR3 protein. The data hold 200,000 to 250,000 distinct CDR3 sequences, with about 93% observed a single time. The sequenced sample consisted of CD4+ T cells from PBMCs. Receptors were obtained from a human donor with multiple sclerosis.

The chain links TRBV20-1 to TRBJ2-5; D uncertain. V lost 5 bases, J lost 5 bases, and 15 bases lay in between. The germline gives CDR1 DFQATT, CDR2 SNEGSKA (reference sequence). This CDR3 contains 13 residues. The CDR3 DNA reads TGCAGTGCTCAAGTCCCGCCGCATGAGACCCAGTACTTC. Translation gives CSAQVPPHETQYF.

This clonotype was observed a few times. The J gene is TRBJ2-1, the V gene TRBV29-1, with D unclear. V lost 0 bases and J lost 6, with 6 bases in between. Per germline, CDR1 SQVTM and CDR2 ANQGSEA. The CDR3 has 12 amino acids. The CDR3 region is CSVEDLGNEQFF. CDR3 bases: TGCAGCGTTGAAGATCTGGGCAATGAGCAGTTCTTC.

The V gene is TRBV4-1, the J gene TRBJ2-5; D might be TRBD2 (6 bases). CDR1 and CDR2 from the germline V gene are MGHRA and YSYEKL. The CDR3 has 17 amino acids. V was shortened by 0 bases and J by 4 bases, with 18 bases between the two germline ends. The CDR3 sequence is CASSQDPLGGLVETQYF. DNA for the CDR3: TGCGCCAGCAGCCAAGATCCTCTTGGGGGGTTAGTAGAGACCCAGTACTTC.

The rearrangement joins TRBV12-3 or TRBV12-4 to TRBJ1-5, with 10 bases that match TRBD1. The ends lost 3 bases at V and 7 bases at J; junction bases unmatched: 3. The CDR3 is 14 residues long. For the CDR3, the DNA is TGTGCCAGCAGTTTGGGGACAGGGGTACAGCCCCAGCATTTT. It translates to CASSLGTGVQPQHF.

The rearrangement links TRBV19 to TRBJ2-1; 7 bases are a match to TRBD1. This CDR3 contains 13 residues. The V segment lost 7 bases and the J segment 2 bases; nucleotides outside the gene matches: 2. Germline CDR1 and CDR2: LNHDA and SQIVND (reference sequence). The chain's CDR3 is CASKRGPYNEQFF. As DNA, the CDR3 is TGTGCCAGTAAGAGGGGGCCCTACAATGAGCAGTTCTTC.

The chain carries TRBV5-1 and TRBJ2-3; D is unresolved. V lost 0 bases and J lost 2, with 10 bases in between. The V gene's germline CDR1 is SGHRS and CDR2 YFSETQ. The CDR3 totals 15 residues. CDR3 protein: CASSLELLTTDTQYF. CDR3 DNA sequence: TGCGCCAGCAGCTTGGAACTGCTTACCACAGATACGCAGTATTTT.

CDR3 in DNA: TGTGCCAGCAGCCAATATCTACGCGGGAAAGAGACCCAGTACTTC. Translation: CASSQYLRGKETQYF. The rearrangement links TRBV3-1 to TRBJ2-5; D might be TRBD2 (6 bases). Germline CDR1 reads LGHDT; CDR2 reads YNNKEL (reference sequence). V was cut by 2 bases and J by 3 bases, with 13 bases left in between. The CDR3 is 15 amino acids.

The chain uses TRBV7-8 and TRBJ2-3; the match to TRBD1 covers 10 bases. Germline assignment: CDR1 SGHVS and CDR2 FQNEAQ. CDR3 size: 18 residues. Trimming at V came to 2 bases and at J to 5 bases, leaving 13 bases not matched to a gene. The CDR3 sequence is CASSLIKFGTGAGDTQYF. The CDR3 DNA is TGTGCCAGCAGCTTAATTAAATTCGGGACAGGGGCCGGAGATACGCAGTATTTT.

This rearrangement joins TRBV18 to TRBJ2-7; no clear D gene. The V and J ends lost 2 bases and 7 bases respectively, with 12 bases between them. The CDR3 totals 13 residues. Germline V gene lookup returns CDR1 KGHSH and CDR2 LQKENI. The CDR3 loop is CASSPALPPEQYF. The CDR3 nucleotides read TGTGCCAGCTCACCAGCTCTACCCCCGGAGCAGTACTTC.